These 26 T cell receptor beta chains were all obtained from the same sample, sequenced in a study of cytomegalovirus exposure and HLA in healthy donors. With 60 Vbeta and 13 Jbeta primers, the PCR was carried out. TCRdb's copy holds only in-frame clones and misses some; the assay was immunoSEQ multiplex PCR. The sample holds under 150,000 clones, around 77% seen once. The sequencing input was PBMCs. These receptors were taken from a woman aged 50 to 60 in good health and CMV-seronegative.

This chain links TRBV6-6 with TRBJ1-2; D is possibly TRBD1 (6 bases). With 0 bases removed from V and 4 bases from J, the gap between germline ends came to 15 bases. Germline lookup yields CDR1 MNHNY and CDR2 SVGAGI (reference sequence). This CDR3 is 16 amino acids long. The DNA of the CDR3 is TGTGCCAGCAGTTACTCAAGTGGTGGGGGCGGCTATGGCTACACCTTC. Encoded protein: CASSYSSGGGGYGYTF.

J is TRBJ1-2 and V is TRBV5-6; 7 bases align to TRBD1. CDR3 length equals 13 residues. V was pared by 6 bases and J by 2 bases, with 4 bases of the junction left unmatched. The germline CDR1 and CDR2 sequences are SGHDT and YYEEEE. CDR3 protein: CASTLGQNYGYTF. DNA for the CDR3: TGTGCCAGCACGCTGGGACAGAACTATGGCTACACCTTC.

This clone was recorded a few times. This rearrangement joins TRBV5-6 to TRBJ1-6, with D maybe TRBD1 (5 bases). The V end lost 5 bases, the J end lost 10 bases, and 19 bases lay between the germline ends. The CDR3 runs 15 residues. Germline CDR1 SGHDT, CDR2 YYEEEE. The CDR3 sequence is CASRFAGLGGSPLHF. The CDR3, as DNA: TGTGCCAGCAGGTTCGCGGGACTGGGGGGGTCACCCCTCCACTTT.

The V and J genes are TRBV6-1 and TRBJ2-7; 10 bases align to TRBD1. Germline V gene lookup returns CDR1 MNHNS and CDR2 SASEGT. V dropped 11 bases and J dropped 4; count of bases not matched to a gene: 8. CDR3 length: 13 residues. CDR3 loop: CASRTGGRYEQYF. For the CDR3, the DNA is TGTGCCTCGAGGACAGGGGGTAGATACGAGCAGTACTTC.

V usage is TRBV29-1 and J usage is TRBJ1-6, with TRBD1 as a possible D gene (5 bases). The germline V gene encodes CDR1 SQVTM and CDR2 ANQGSEA. V lost 4 bases to trimming and J lost 5 bases, with 9 bases between them. The CDR3 sequence is 13 residues long. CDR3 protein: CSVAKDNNSPLHF. As DNA, the CDR3 is TGCAGCGTTGCTAAGGACAATAATTCACCCCTCCACTTT.

This clone was detected only a few times. The V call is TRBV2, the J call TRBJ1-4; tentative D call: TRBD1 (6 bases). CDR3 length: 14 residues. Germline V gene lookup returns CDR1 SNHLY and CDR2 FYNNEI. V lost 6 bases, J lost 8 bases, and 16 bases lay in between. CDR3 DNA: TGTGCCAGCAGAACGACTTGGGGGCAGGAAAAACTGTTTTTT. This encodes CASRTTWGQEKLFF. Full variable domain (missing parts from reference TRBV2 and TRBJ1-4): EPEVTQTPSHQVTQMGQEVILRCVPISNHLYFYWYRQILGQKVEFLVSFYNNEISEKSEIFDDQFSVERPDGSNFTLKIRSTKLEDSAMYFCASRTTWGQEKLFFGSGTQLSVL.

The genes are TRBV21-1 and TRBJ2-7; the tabulated D call, TRBD2, remains unverified against the DNA. TRBV21-1 counts as a pseudogene. CDR3 length equals 15 residues. The CDR3 DNA follows: TGTGCCAGCAGCAATGCTAGCGGGGGGCTCTACGAGCAGTACTTC. Translation gives CASSNASGGLYEQYF.

This clone appeared once. This chain joins TRBV5-6 and TRBJ2-3; TRBD2 is a possible D gene (6 bases). The CDR3 sequence is 16 residues long. With 4 bases removed from V and 2 bases from J, the gap between germline ends came to 17 bases. Germline assignment: CDR1 SGHDT and CDR2 YYEEEE. CDR3 DNA: TGTGCCAGCAGCCCACCTTCGGGACTCCACACAGATACGCAGTATTTT. Residues: CASSPPSGLHTDTQYF. Based on the CDR3 plus reference TRBV5-6 and TRBJ2-3, the full variable domain is DAGVTQSPTHLIKTRGQQVTLRCSPKSGHDTVSWYQQALGQGPQFIFQYYEEEERQRGNFPDRFSGHQFPNYSSELNVNALLLGDSALYLCASSPPSGLHTDTQYFGPGTRLTVL.

The chain couples TRBV29-1 to TRBJ2-5; the match to TRBD2 covers 16 bases. The trim removed 4 bases at V and 5 bases at J, leaving 7 bases unmatched. Germline V CDR1 and CDR2: SQVTM, ANQGSEA. This CDR3 is built from 16 residues. The CDR3 nucleotides are TGCAGCGTTGGGGCCGGGACTAGCGGGGGGGGTGAGACCCAGTACTTC. As protein: CSVGAGTSGGGETQYF.

The V and J genes are TRBV6-5 and TRBJ2-7, with TRBD1 identical over 11 bases. Germline CDR1 and CDR2: MNHEY and SVGAGI. This CDR3 has 14 residues. V lost 0 bases to trimming and J lost 6 bases; unmatched junction nucleotides: 1. The chain's CDR3 is CASSYSGTGGEQYF. In DNA, the CDR3 is TGTGCCAGCAGTTACTCCGGGACAGGGGGCGAGCAGTACTTC.

V gene TRBV4-1 combines with J gene TRBJ1-2; D perhaps matches TRBD1 (6 bases). The CDR3 extends over 16 amino acids. Germline assignment: CDR1 MGHRA and CDR2 YSYEKL. V lost 3 bases, J lost 3 bases, and 17 bases lay in between. CDR3 sequence: CASSHSSGRGDYGYTF. The CDR3 DNA is TGCGCCAGCAGCCACTCGAGTGGCAGGGGCGACTATGGCTACACCTTC.

This chain connects TRBV11-2 to TRBJ1-5, with TRBD1 identical over 7 bases. With V trimmed by 4 bases and J by 1 base, 10 bases remained unmatched. The CDR3 totals 17 residues. The germline gives CDR1 SGHAT, CDR2 FQNNGV. The CDR3 DNA reads TGTGCCAGCAGCTCACTTCGGACAGGTTCGAGCAATCAGCCCCAGCATTTT. It is translated as CASSSLRTGSSNQPQHF.

The CDR3 nucleotides are TGCGCCAGCAGCCAACAGACAGGGGGCAGCGATGAGCAGTTCTTC. Its translation is CASSQQTGGSDEQFF. This chain uses TRBV4-1 with TRBJ2-1; 10 bases agree with TRBD1. Trimming cost V 2 bases and J 8 bases; bases outside gene matches: 6. Germline loops: CDR1 MGHRA, CDR2 YSYEKL. The CDR3 is 15 residues long.

The V and J genes are TRBV19 and TRBJ2-1, with 7 nucleotides matching TRBD2. The length of the CDR3 is 18 residues. V gave up 1 base and J gave up 2 bases; unmatched junction bases: 11. Per the germline V gene, CDR1 is LNHDA and CDR2 is SQIVND (reference sequence). The CDR3 sequence: CASSIGGSGAGPYNEQFF. DNA for the CDR3: TGTGCCAGTAGTATAGGGGGCAGCGGGGCGGGCCCCTACAATGAGCAGTTCTTC.

J is TRBJ1-1 and V is TRBV2; D gene unclear. The germline V gene has CDR1 SNHLY and CDR2 FYNNEI. V lost 5 bases and J lost 1, with 8 bases in between. This CDR3 spans 13 amino acids. The CDR3 DNA sequence: TGTGCCAGCAGTAGCCATGGGAACACTGAAGCTTTCTTT. It encodes CASSSHGNTEAFF.

The V gene is TRBV6-5, the J gene TRBJ2-2, with D possibly being TRBD2 (5 bases). V lost 6 bases and J lost 0, with 11 bases in between. The CDR3 is 15 amino acids. CDR1 and CDR2 (germline): MNHEY, SVGAGI. The chain's CDR3 is CASSRGGANTGELFF. The CDR3 nucleotides are TGTGCCAGCAGCCGCGGAGGCGCGAACACCGGGGAGCTGTTTTTT.

The gene calls are TRBV28 and TRBJ2-7, with a tentative D call TRBD1 (5 bases). The V gene lost 3 bases and the J gene lost 0 bases, with 12 bases spanning the gap. The CDR3 has 15 residues. Germline V CDR1 and CDR2: MDHEN, SYDVKM. The CDR3 bases are TGTGCCAGCAGTTTTGGACATCAGACCTCCTACGAGCAGTACTTC. It codes for CASSFGHQTSYEQYF.

The chain links TRBV7-3 to TRBJ1-1, with 10 bases fitting TRBD1. The junction had 4 bases not matched to a gene; V was cut back by 5 bases and J by 1 base. CDR1 and CDR2 (germline): SGHTA, FQGTGA. CDR3 length equals 15 residues. The CDR3 sequence: CASSPRTGGNTEAFF. CDR3 bases: TGTGCCAGCAGCCCACGGACAGGGGGGAACACTGAAGCTTTCTTT.

V gene TRBV7-9 combines with J gene TRBJ1-2; 8 nucleotides match TRBD1. The V gene's germline CDR1 is SEHNR and CDR2 FQNEAQ (reference sequence). The CDR3 is made up of 17 amino acids. V dropped 5 bases and J dropped 8; count of bases not matched to a gene: 19. This chain's CDR3 is CASSPAFRGRRGLGYTF. CDR3 coding DNA: TGTGCCAGCAGCCCAGCCTTCAGGGGGCGACGAGGTTTGGGCTACACCTTC.

This rearrangement joins TRBV4-1 to TRBJ1-4; no firm D call. The CDR3 is 15 amino acids. V lost 1 base to trimming and J lost 6 bases, with 12 bases between them. Germline-derived CDR1 and CDR2 are MGHRA and YSYEKL. The CDR3 protein is CASSQAPGSYEKLFF. Written as DNA, the CDR3 is TGCGCCAGCAGCCAAGCCCCGGGATCTTATGAAAAACTGTTTTTT.

The rearrangement links TRBV2 to TRBJ1-3; D possibly corresponds to TRBD1 (6 bases). The V and J ends lost 6 bases and 0 bases respectively, with 21 bases between them. Germline V CDR1 and CDR2: SNHLY, FYNNEI. There are 18 residues in the CDR3. In DNA form, the CDR3 reads TGTGCCAGCAGCCCTTCGCCGGGACAAAGATTCTCTGGAAACACCATATATTTT. It is translated as CASSPSPGQRFSGNTIYF.

The J gene is TRBJ2-7, the V gene TRBV5-1, with TRBD2 as a possible D gene (7 bases). CDR1 is SGHRS and CDR2 is YFSETQ in the germline V gene. There are 15 residues in the CDR3. V dropped 1 base and J dropped 1 base, with 12 bases sitting between them. The CDR3 DNA reads as TGCGCCAGCAGCTTGAGGGCGGGGGCTTCCTACGAGCAGTACTTC. This codes for CASSLRAGASYEQYF.

The chain recombines TRBV5-1 with TRBJ2-7, with 7 positions matching TRBD2. The CDR3 runs to 12 residues. The germline gives CDR1 SGHRS, CDR2 YFSETQ. Trimming cost V 0 bases and J 9 bases; bases outside gene matches: 3. CDR3 amino acids: CASSLGEGVQYF. In nucleotides, the CDR3 is TGCGCCAGCAGCTTGGGGGAGGGTGTGCAGTACTTC.

The chain uses TRBV4-1 and TRBJ1-2; 8 bases align to TRBD1. After removal of 7 bases from V and 2 bases from J, the junction contained 15 bases not matched to a gene. CDR3 length: 17 amino acids. Germline-derived CDR1 and CDR2 are MGHRA and YSYEKL. The CDR3, as DNA: TGCGCCAGCATACCTGGGACAGGTACCTCCTTAAACTATGGCTACACCTTC. Its translation: CASIPGTGTSLNYGYTF.

The chain combines TRBV7-2 with TRBJ2-2; 10 nucleotides align to TRBD2. The germline gives CDR1 SGHTA, CDR2 FQGNSA. The CDR3 sequence is 19 residues long. V dropped 1 base and J dropped 0; count of bases not matched to a gene: 8. CDR3 DNA: TGTGCCAGCAGCTTAGTCACGGGGGGACTAGCGACGAACACCGGGGAGCTGTTTTTT. Residues: CASSLVTGGLATNTGELFF.

V and J are TRBV7-2 and TRBJ2-3; 7 positions match TRBD1. In germline, CDR1 is SGHTA, CDR2 FQGNSA. The trim removed 4 bases at V and 2 bases at J, leaving 3 bases unmatched. The CDR3 is made up of 14 amino acids. The CDR3 DNA is TGTGCCAGCAGCTGGGACAGAACCACAGATACGCAGTATTTT. Translation: CASSWDRTTDTQYF.